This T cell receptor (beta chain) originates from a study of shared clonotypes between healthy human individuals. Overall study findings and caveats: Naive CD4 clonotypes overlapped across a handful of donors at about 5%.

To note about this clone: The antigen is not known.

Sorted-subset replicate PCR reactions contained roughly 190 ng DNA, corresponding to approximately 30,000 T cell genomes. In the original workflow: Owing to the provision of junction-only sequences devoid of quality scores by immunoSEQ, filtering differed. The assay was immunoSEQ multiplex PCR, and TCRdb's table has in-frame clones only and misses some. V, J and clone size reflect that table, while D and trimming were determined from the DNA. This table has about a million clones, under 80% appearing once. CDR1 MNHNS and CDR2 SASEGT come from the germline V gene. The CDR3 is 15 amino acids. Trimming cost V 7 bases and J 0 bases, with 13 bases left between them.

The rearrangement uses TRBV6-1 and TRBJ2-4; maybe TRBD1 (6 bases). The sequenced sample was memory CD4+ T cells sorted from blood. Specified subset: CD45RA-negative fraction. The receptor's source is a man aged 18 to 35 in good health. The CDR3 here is CASTGQFLAKNIQYF. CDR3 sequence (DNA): TGTGCCAGCACTGGACAGTTTTTAGCCAAAAACATTCAGTACTTC.